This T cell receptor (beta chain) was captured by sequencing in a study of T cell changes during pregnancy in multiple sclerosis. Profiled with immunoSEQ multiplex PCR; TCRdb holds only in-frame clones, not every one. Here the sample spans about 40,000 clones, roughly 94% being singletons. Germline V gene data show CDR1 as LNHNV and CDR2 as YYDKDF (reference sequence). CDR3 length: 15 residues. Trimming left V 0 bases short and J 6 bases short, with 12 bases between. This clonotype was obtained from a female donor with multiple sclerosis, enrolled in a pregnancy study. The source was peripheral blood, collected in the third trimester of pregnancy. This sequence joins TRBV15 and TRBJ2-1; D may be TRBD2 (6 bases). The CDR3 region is CATSREAGGANEQFF. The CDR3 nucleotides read TGTGCCACCAGCAGAGAAGCCGGGGGAGCCAATGAGCAGTTCTTC.